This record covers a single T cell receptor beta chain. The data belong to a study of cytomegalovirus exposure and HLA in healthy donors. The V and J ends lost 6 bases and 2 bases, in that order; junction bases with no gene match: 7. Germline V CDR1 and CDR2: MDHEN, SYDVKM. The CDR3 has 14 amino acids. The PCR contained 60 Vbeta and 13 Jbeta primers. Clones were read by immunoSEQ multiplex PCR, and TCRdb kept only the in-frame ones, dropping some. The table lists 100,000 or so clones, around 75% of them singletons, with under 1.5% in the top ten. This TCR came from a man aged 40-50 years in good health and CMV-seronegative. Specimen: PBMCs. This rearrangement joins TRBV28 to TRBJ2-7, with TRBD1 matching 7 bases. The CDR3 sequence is CASRRQGTTYEQYF. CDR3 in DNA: TGTGCCAGCAGACGACAGGGTACGACCTACGAGCAGTACTTC.